This entry lists 27 T cell receptor beta chains sequenced from one sample in a study of blood T cell repertoires in COVID-19 (dated by TCRdb to the early 2020s). The library was produced with the immunoSEQ multiplex PCR assay. TCRdb's version of the immuneACCESS table is confined to in-frame rearrangements and falls short of the full clone set. An unresolved V gene accounts for under half of the shortfall where checked; the remainder is of unknown origin. The sample table shows over 65,000 clones, and 70% to 90% are seen once. Over 6% of the sample rests with the top ten. The sample taken for sequencing was peripheral blood. The receptors here all came from a man older than 75 with COVID-19, enrolled during active disease.

The chain has TRBV19 and TRBJ1-1; D is possibly TRBD1 (6 bases). Germline CDR1 is LNHDA and CDR2 is SQIVND (reference sequence). CDR3 size: 14 residues. Trimming took 3 bases from V and 3 from J, leaving 11 bases between them. CDR3 amino acids: CASSIPDRYTEAFF. CDR3 DNA: TGTGCCAGTAGTATCCCCGACAGGTACACTGAAGCTTTCTTT. The variable domain in full, with the rest retrieved from reference TRBV19 and TRBJ1-1, is DGGITQSPKYLFRKEGQNVTLSCEQNLNHDAMYWYRQDPGQGLRLIYYSQIVNDFQKGDIAEGYSVSREKKESFPLTVTSAQKNPTAFYLCASSIPDRYTEAFFGQGTRLTVV.

This chain uses TRBV5-4 with TRBJ2-3, with TRBD1 as a possible D gene (6 bases). This CDR3 region has 14 residues. Germline V CDR1 and CDR2: SGHNT, YYREEE (reference sequence). Trimming stripped 6 bases from V and 2 bases from J, with 13 bases between. In nucleotides, the CDR3 is TGTGCCAGCATGGCAGGGGAAGCCACAGATACGCAGTATTTT. Encoded protein: CASMAGEATDTQYF.

The chain recombines TRBV6-5 with TRBJ1-4; no firm D call. Germline V gives CDR1 MNHEY, CDR2 SVGAGI. The CDR3 loop spans 15 amino acids. Trimming stripped 1 base from V and 0 bases from J, with 6 bases between. Here the CDR3 DNA reads TGTGCCAGCAGTTACTTCAGGTCAACTAATGAAAAACTGTTTTTT. Translating it yields CASSYFRSTNEKLFF.

J is TRBJ1-2 and V is TRBV5-4, with 11 bases lining up with TRBD1. Germline V lookup: CDR1 SGHNT, CDR2 YYREEE (reference sequence). This CDR3 is 13 amino acids long. V gave up 3 bases and J gave up 6 bases; unmatched junction bases: 1. The CDR3 loop reads CASSWGQGDGYTF. CDR3 nucleotide sequence: TGTGCCAGCAGCTGGGGACAGGGGGATGGCTACACCTTC.

The V and J genes are TRBV19 and TRBJ2-2; D call uncertain. Germline assignment: CDR1 LNHDA and CDR2 SQIVND (reference sequence). This CDR3 is 11 amino acids long. Trimming took off 6 bases at V and 3 bases at J, with 2 bases between the two ends. The CDR3 DNA reads as TGTGCCAGTAGCTACACCGGGGAGCTGTTTTTT. This codes for CASSYTGELFF.

This clone showed up just a few times. The chain couples TRBV3-1 (or the pseudogene TRBV3-2) to TRBJ1-1; D call uncertain. Germline CDR1 reads LGHDT; CDR2 reads YNNKEL (reference sequence). Deletions cut 5 bases from V and 0 bases from J, with 13 bases between. CDR3 length: 15 residues. For the CDR3, the DNA is TGTGCCAGCAGCTTCCGAGGCAGCCTGAACACTGAAGCTTTCTTT. This sequence encodes CASSFRGSLNTEAFF.

This clone came up a few times. The chain joins TRBV5-5 to TRBJ2-3, with 9 bases fitting TRBD2. CDR1 SGHKS and CDR2 YYEKEE come from the germline V gene (reference sequence). The length of the CDR3 is 16 residues. The J segment lost 5 bases and the V segment lost 2 bases, leaving 9 bases of the junction unmatched. CDR3 protein: CASSFRIAGVIDTQYF. Here the CDR3 DNA reads TGTGCCAGCAGCTTTCGGATAGCGGGGGTAATAGATACGCAGTATTTT. The full variable domain, rest sourced from reference TRBV5-5 and TRBJ2-3, is DAGVTQSPTHLIKTRGQQVTLRCSPISGHKSVSWYQQVLGQGPQFIFQYYEKEERGRGNFPDRFSARQFPNYSSELNVNALLLGDSALYLCASSFRIAGVIDTQYFGPGTRLTVL.

The V call is TRBV12-3 or TRBV12-4, the J call TRBJ1-2; D is possibly TRBD1 (6 bases). The CDR3 covers 12 residues. Trimming shortened V by 8 bases and J by 3 bases, and 10 bases separated the two germline ends. The CDR3 spells CASATGYYGYTF. Here the CDR3 DNA reads TGTGCCAGCGCTACAGGGTACTATGGCTACACCTTC.

The chain has TRBV19 and TRBJ2-1; 9 bases map to TRBD2. The germline gives CDR1 LNHDA, CDR2 SQIVND (reference sequence). With 4 bases clipped from V and 0 bases from J, the junction kept 4 bases outside the gene matches. The CDR3 spans 16 residues. CDR3 amino acids: CASSSRSGGSYNEQFF. The CDR3 DNA reads TGTGCCAGTAGTAGCCGTAGCGGGGGCTCCTACAATGAGCAGTTCTTC.

The chain combines TRBV10-2 with TRBJ1-1, with D uncertain. Trimming stripped 3 bases from V and 8 bases from J, with 10 bases between. Per germline, CDR1 WSHSY and CDR2 SAAADI. The CDR3 consists of 12 residues. The CDR3 loop reads CASSDQRQEAFF. In nucleotides, the CDR3 is TGCGCCAGCAGTGATCAGCGGCAGGAAGCTTTCTTT.

The V gene is TRBV5-1, the J gene TRBJ1-1; D is unresolved. This CDR3 contains 13 residues. Per germline, CDR1 SGHRS and CDR2 YFSETQ. Trimming stripped 5 bases from V and 2 bases from J, with 10 bases between. The CDR3 DNA reads as TGCGCCAGCAGTGGCCCTTTTAACACTGAAGCTTTCTTT. Translating it yields CASSGPFNTEAFF. Full variable domain (missing parts from reference TRBV5-1 and TRBJ1-1): KAGVTQTPRYLIKTRGQQVTLSCSPISGHRSVSWYQQTPGQGLQFLFEYFSETQRNKGNFPGRFSGRQFSNSRSEMNVSTLELGDSALYLCASSGPFNTEAFFGQGTRLTVV.

V usage is TRBV6-5 and J usage is TRBJ1-4; 9 positions agree with TRBD1. The J segment lost 8 bases and the V segment lost 5 bases, leaving 9 bases of the junction unmatched. The germline CDR1 and CDR2 sequences are MNHEY and SVGAGI. The length of the CDR3 is 15 residues. The CDR3 reads CASSQPDRGSEKLFF. The CDR3 nucleotides read TGTGCCAGCAGTCAGCCGGACAGGGGATCCGAAAAACTGTTTTTT.

J is TRBJ1-1 and V is TRBV7-3, with D uncertain. V gave up 5 bases and J gave up 2 bases, with 9 bases separating them. This CDR3 is 13 amino acids long. In germline, CDR1 is SGHTA, CDR2 FQGTGA. CDR3 nucleotide sequence: TGTGCCAGCAGCGAGAGTAGAAACACTGAAGCTTTCTTT. This encodes CASSESRNTEAFF.

The chain couples TRBV19 to TRBJ1-3; D might be TRBD1 (5 bases). V gave up 2 bases and J gave up 4 bases, with 6 bases separating them. In germline, CDR1 is LNHDA, CDR2 SQIVND (reference sequence). CDR3 length: 13 residues. The CDR3, as DNA: TGTGCCAGTAGTATAACAGGAGGAAACACCATATATTTT. This encodes CASSITGGNTIYF.

The J gene is TRBJ1-1, the V gene TRBV19; D perhaps matches TRBD1 (6 bases). This CDR3 region has 13 residues. V was trimmed by 2 bases and J by 8 bases, leaving 12 bases between them. Germline CDR1 is LNHDA and CDR2 is SQIVND (reference sequence). CDR3 nucleotides: TGTGCCAGTAGTATATTAGAGGGGGAAGAAGCTTTCTTT. Its protein product is CASSILEGEEAFF.

This clone was observed a few times. This chain links TRBV28 with TRBJ1-1; 9 positions agree with TRBD1. CDR3 length equals 14 residues. Germline CDR1 and CDR2: MDHEN and SYDVKM. V lost 6 bases and J lost 4; bases outside the gene matches: 6. CDR3 sequence reads: CASRPMTGGTEAFF. The CDR3 nucleotides read TGTGCCAGCAGACCCATGACAGGGGGCACTGAAGCTTTCTTT.

This clone is a singleton in its sample. The chain couples TRBV2 to TRBJ1-1; D may be TRBD1 (5 bases). Germline V gene data show CDR1 as SNHLY and CDR2 as FYNNEI. The V gene lost 2 bases and the J gene lost 1 base, with 11 bases spanning the gap. The CDR3 covers 15 residues. The CDR3, as DNA: TGTGCCAGCAGTGAACAGGGTATTCGGAACACTGAAGCTTTCTTT. Its translation: CASSEQGIRNTEAFF.

This chain links TRBV5-1 with TRBJ2-3, with unresolved D. The V gene's germline CDR1 is SGHRS and CDR2 YFSETQ. V was cut by 4 bases and J by 0 bases, with 9 bases left in between. The CDR3 contains 14 residues. The CDR3 nucleotides read TGCGCCAGCAGCCTATCCTCTAGCACAGATACGCAGTATTTT. Protein product: CASSLSSSTDTQYF. Together with reference TRBV5-1 and TRBJ2-3, the CDR3 gives the full variable domain: KAGVTQTPRYLIKTRGQQVTLSCSPISGHRSVSWYQQTPGQGLQFLFEYFSETQRNKGNFPGRFSGRQFSNSRSEMNVSTLELGDSALYLCASSLSSSTDTQYFGPGTRLTVL.

The chain couples TRBV25-1 to TRBJ1-4, with 7 bases aligning to TRBD1. The V and J ends lost 2 bases and 7 bases, in that order; junction bases with no gene match: 7. The CDR3 extends over 15 amino acids. Germline CDR1 MGHDK, CDR2 SYGVNS. The CDR3 loop reads CASSENRQGGEKLFF. DNA for the CDR3: TGTGCCAGCAGTGAAAATCGACAGGGCGGTGAAAAACTGTTTTTT.

The V call is TRBV20-1, the J call TRBJ2-5, with no clear D. In germline, CDR1 is DFQATT, CDR2 SNEGSKA (reference sequence). Trimming shortened V by 4 bases and J by 5 bases, and 8 bases separated the two germline ends. The CDR3 consists of 11 residues. CDR3 DNA sequence: TGCAGTGCTAAATTCCTGGAGACCCAGTACTTC. It translates to CSAKFLETQYF.

The V and J genes are TRBV14 and TRBJ1-6; the match to TRBD1 covers 9 bases. Looked up from germline, CDR1 is SGHDN and CDR2 is FVKESK. This CDR3 has 16 residues. After removal of 5 bases from V and 8 bases from J, the junction contained 10 bases not matched to a gene. The CDR3 loop reads CASSSIQDRGDSPLHF. DNA for the CDR3: TGTGCCAGCAGCTCCATACAGGACAGGGGTGATTCACCCCTCCACTTT.

This chain joins TRBV27 and TRBJ2-3; 8 positions agree with TRBD2. The CDR3 extends over 16 amino acids. V was clipped by 7 bases and J by 1 base; unmatched bases: 10. Germline CDR1 reads MNHEY; CDR2 reads SMNVEV (reference sequence). This CDR3 is CASTRARGGGTDTQYF. The CDR3 DNA sequence: TGTGCCAGCACTCGGGCTCGGGGGGGAGGCACAGATACGCAGTATTTT.

The rearrangement uses TRBV7-2 and TRBJ1-5, with D unclear. Germline V gives CDR1 SGHTA, CDR2 FQGNSA. V gave up 5 bases and J gave up 6 bases, with 11 bases separating them. The CDR3 has 13 residues. CDR3 residues: CASSPFAGQPQHF. The CDR3 coding sequence is TGTGCCAGCAGCCCTTTCGCAGGTCAGCCCCAGCATTTT.

The DNA of the CDR3 is TGTGCCAGCTCACCGTTGACAGGGGGGGACAATGAGCAGTTCTTC. Translating gives CASSPLTGGDNEQFF. The chain has TRBV18 and TRBJ2-1; TRBD1 aligns across 9 bases. The J segment lost 5 bases and the V segment lost 3 bases, leaving 5 bases of the junction unmatched. This CDR3 is 15 amino acids long. CDR1 is KGHSH and CDR2 is LQKENI in the germline V gene.

The V call is TRBV7-2, the J call TRBJ1-2; 12 bases are shared with TRBD1. J gave up 4 bases and V 6 bases, and 9 bases lay outside the gene matches. The V gene's germline CDR1 is SGHTA and CDR2 FQGNSA. The CDR3 length is 16 residues. CDR3 bases: TGTGCCAGCAGTTCGGGACAGGGGGCGTTAGGCTATGGCTACACCTTC. Translated: CASSSGQGALGYGYTF. Together with reference TRBV7-2 and TRBJ1-2, the CDR3 gives the full variable domain: GAGVSQSPSNKVTEKGKDVELRCDPISGHTALYWYRQSLGQGLEFLIYFQGNSAPDKSGLPSDRFSAERTGGSVSTLTIQRTQQEDSAVYLCASSSGQGALGYGYTFGSGTRLTVV.

V is TRBV5-6 and J is TRBJ2-2; 11 nucleotides line up with TRBD1. V lost 4 bases to trimming and J lost 3 bases; unmatched junction nucleotides: 5. The CDR3 extends over 16 amino acids. Looked up from germline, CDR1 is SGHDT and CDR2 is YYEEEE. This CDR3 reads CASSRDRGVDTGELFF. CDR3 in DNA: TGTGCCAGCAGCCGGGACAGGGGGGTAGACACCGGGGAGCTGTTTTTT.

The V gene is TRBV18, the J gene TRBJ2-7; D gene uncertain. The length of the CDR3 is 15 residues. With 2 bases removed from V and 5 bases from J, the gap between germline ends came to 16 bases. Germline V gene lookup returns CDR1 KGHSH and CDR2 LQKENI. The CDR3 region is CASSPGPPRLDEQYF. The DNA for the CDR3 is TGTGCCAGCTCACCAGGCCCCCCAAGACTGGACGAGCAGTACTTC.